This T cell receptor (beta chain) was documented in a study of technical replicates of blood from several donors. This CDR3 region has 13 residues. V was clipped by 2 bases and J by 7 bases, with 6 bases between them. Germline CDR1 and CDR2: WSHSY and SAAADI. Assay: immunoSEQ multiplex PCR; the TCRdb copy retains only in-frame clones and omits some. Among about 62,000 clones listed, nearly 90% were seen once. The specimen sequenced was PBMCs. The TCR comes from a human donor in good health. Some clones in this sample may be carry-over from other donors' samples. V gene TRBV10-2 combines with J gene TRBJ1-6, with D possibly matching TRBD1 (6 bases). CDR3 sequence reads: CASSETGNSPLHF. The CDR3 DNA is TGCGCCAGCAGTGAGACAGGGAATTCACCCCTCCACTTT.